These 32 T cell receptor beta chains share one sample of origin, sequenced in a study of regulatory T cells in long-lasting Graves disease. The time point denotes: newly diagnosed GD, antithyroid drugs for less than 3 months. PBMC-derived RNA was used for the TCR library. For TCR beta, libraries came from iRepertoire HTBI primers and Arm-PCR of CDR3 regions. MiXCR was run by TCRdb on the multiplex PCR reads, yielding one entry per CDR3 protein. The sample yields roughly 560,000 distinct CDR3 sequences, more than 10% seen once. These data were likewise used in another study, on T cells in Graves' hyperthyroidism and ophthalmopathy.

The sample here was peripheral blood mononuclear cells (PBMCs), taken at new diagnosis, from a patient treated with antithyroid drugs. Receptors originate from a woman younger than 45 with Graves disease.

The CDR3 spells CSAQGLAGWYEQYF. DNA for the CDR3: TGCAGTGCTCAAGGACTAGCGGGGTGGTACGAGCAGTACTTC. V and J are TRBV20-1 and TRBJ2-7, with 12 bases identical to TRBD2. The CDR3 is made up of 14 amino acids. Looked up from germline, CDR1 is DFQATT and CDR2 is SNEGSKA (reference sequence). V was clipped by 5 bases and J by 4 bases; unmatched bases: 6.

This clonotype was seen ten or more times. The J gene is TRBJ2-5, the V gene TRBV2; 7 nucleotides align to TRBD1. The CDR3 extends over 14 amino acids. Germline V lookup: CDR1 SNHLY, CDR2 FYNNEI. After removal of 8 bases from V and 5 bases from J, the junction contained 11 bases not matched to a gene. Here the CDR3 DNA reads TGTGCCAGCCAAGGGGGCGATTCCTACGAGACCCAGTACTTC. Amino acids: CASQGGDSYETQYF.

V is TRBV20-1 and J is TRBJ1-2, with 7 bases lining up with TRBD1. V trimming: 5 bases; J trimming: 4 bases; junction bases outside the gene matches: 13. Germline-derived CDR1 and CDR2 are DFQATT and SNEGSKA (reference sequence). The CDR3 extends over 15 amino acids. The CDR3 loop is CSAPRDRAPLYGYTF. CDR3 coding DNA: TGCAGTGCTCCCCGTGACAGGGCTCCCCTCTATGGCTACACCTTC.

This clonotype has a handful of counts. This chain links TRBV4-1 with TRBJ2-7; D gene uncertain. The germline gives CDR1 MGHRA, CDR2 YSYEKL. Deletions cut 2 bases from V and 0 bases from J, with 11 bases between. The CDR3 contains 15 residues. The CDR3 is CASSQNQFPSYEQYF. Here the CDR3 DNA reads TGCGCCAGCAGCCAAAACCAGTTTCCCTCCTACGAGCAGTACTTC.

This clonotype occurred many times. The J gene is TRBJ1-6, the V gene TRBV19; D might be TRBD1 (6 bases). V lost 5 bases to trimming and J lost 9 bases, with 17 bases between them. Germline V gene lookup returns CDR1 LNHDA and CDR2 SQIVND (reference sequence). CDR3 length equals 15 residues. CDR3 in amino acids: CASSVPGAASSPLHF. DNA for the CDR3: TGTGCCAGTAGTGTTCCAGGGGCAGCGAGTTCACCCCTCCACTTT.

The chain uses TRBV20-1 and TRBJ1-6, with D possibly matching TRBD1 (5 bases). The CDR3 sequence is 16 residues long. Between the trimmed V and J ends, which lost 6 bases and 10 bases, there was a span of 25 bases. In germline, CDR1 is DFQATT, CDR2 SNEGSKA (reference sequence). CDR3 loop: CSARQSGVLAGSPLHF. The DNA of the CDR3 is TGCAGTGCAAGACAGAGCGGGGTCCTGGCAGGGTCACCCCTCCACTTT.

Note on this clonotype: A read error may explain this, as a much larger clone is one base away. The V gene is TRBV2, the J gene TRBJ1-2, with D unresolved. Germline V gives CDR1 SNHLY, CDR2 FYNNEI. CDR3 length: 15 residues. The DNA for the CDR3 is TGTGTCAGCAGTGAACAGAAGGGTGCGAAATATGGCTACACCTTC. The encoded protein is CVSSEQKGAKYGYTF. Full variable domain (outside the CDR3, taken from reference TRBV2 and TRBJ1-2): EPEVTQTPSHQVTQMGQEVILRCVPISNHLYFYWYRQILGQKVEFLVSFYNNEISEKSEIFDDQFSVERPDGSNFTLKIRSTKLEDSAMYFCVSSEQKGAKYGYTFGSGTRLTVV.

The chain couples TRBV7-2 to TRBJ2-6, with no clear D. Trimming shortened V by 5 bases and J by 0 bases, and 8 bases separated the two germline ends. The CDR3 consists of 15 residues. Germline V gives CDR1 SGHTA, CDR2 FQGNSA. The CDR3 coding sequence is TGTGCCAGCAGCCCGAGCCTCTCTGGGGCCAACGTCCTGACTTTC. Translating gives CASSPSLSGANVLTF.

This chain uses TRBV29-1 with TRBJ1-1, with D unresolved. CDR3 length equals 14 residues. Germline values: CDR1 SQVTM, CDR2 ANQGSEA. Deletions cut 0 bases from V and 0 bases from J, with 8 bases between. The CDR3 nucleotides are TGCAGCGTTGAAGAGAGGGCTGTGAACACTGAAGCTTTCTTT. It yields the protein CSVEERAVNTEAFF.

The table lists this clonotype with many counts. This rearrangement joins TRBV7-2 to TRBJ2-7; the match to TRBD2 covers 7 bases. The CDR3 loop spans 18 amino acids. Germline CDR1 SGHTA, CDR2 FQGNSA. V was clipped by 0 bases and J by 3 bases; unmatched bases: 14. The CDR3 DNA reads TGTGCCAGCAGCTTAGCGCGGACGAGCGGGACTGCCGGCTACGAGCAGTACTTC. Protein product: CASSLARTSGTAGYEQYF.

Worth noting for this clonotype: A far more abundant clone sits one base away, making this likely a read error. The chain has TRBV12-3 or TRBV12-4 and TRBJ2-5; no firm D call. V lost 6 bases to trimming and J lost 5 bases, with 7 bases between them. The CDR3 length is 11 residues. The CDR3 is CASRRTETQYF. In nucleotides, the CDR3 is TGTGCCAGCAGGAGGACGGAGACCCAGTACTTC.

This clonotype was seen repeatedly, ten times or more. This rearrangement joins TRBV7-9 to TRBJ2-5; D may be TRBD1 or TRBD2 (6 bases each). CDR1 and CDR2 from the germline V gene are SEHNR and FQNEAQ (reference sequence). This CDR3 comprises 13 residues. Trimming took off 5 bases at V and 3 bases at J, with 10 bases between the two ends. The CDR3 protein is CASSPRGEETQYF. The CDR3, as DNA: TGTGCCAGCAGCCCTAGGGGGGAAGAGACCCAGTACTTC.

Many counts were recorded for this clonotype. The rearrangement joins TRBV11-2 to TRBJ2-5; 7 nucleotides agree with TRBD1. Germline assignment: CDR1 SGHAT and CDR2 FQNNGV. This CDR3 region has 14 residues. J gave up 4 bases and V 1 base, and 3 bases lay outside the gene matches. CDR3 sequence: CASSLVPGGETQYF. The DNA of the CDR3 is TGTGCCAGCAGCTTAGTGCCAGGGGGAGAGACCCAGTACTTC.

This clonotype appeared many times. The V and J genes are TRBV3-1 and TRBJ2-7; 9 positions match TRBD2. CDR3 length equals 14 residues. With V trimmed by 6 bases and J by 0 bases, 3 bases remained unmatched. Germline assignment: CDR1 LGHDT and CDR2 YNNKEL (reference sequence). This CDR3 is CASRHSGSSYEQYF. For the CDR3, the DNA is TGTGCCAGCAGGCATAGCGGGAGCTCCTACGAGCAGTACTTC.

The chain's CDR3 is CASTSMSDPRFEQYF. In DNA form, the CDR3 reads TGTGCCAGCACGAGTATGTCGGACCCAAGGTTCGAGCAGTACTTC. This rearrangement joins TRBV25-1 to TRBJ2-7; D call uncertain. The CDR3 is made up of 15 amino acids. Trimming shortened V by 7 bases and J by 6 bases, and 22 bases separated the two germline ends. The V gene's germline CDR1 is MGHDK and CDR2 SYGVNS.

The J gene is TRBJ2-5, the V gene TRBV7-2, with TRBD2 identical over 8 bases. Trimming removed 4 bases from V and 2 bases from J; junction bases left unmatched: 6. The CDR3 loop spans 15 amino acids. Germline V gene data show CDR1 as SGHTA and CDR2 as FQGNSA. CDR3 bases: TGTGCCAGCAGCTCCCGAGCGGGAGAGCAAGAGACCCAGTACTTC. Translated: CASSSRAGEQETQYF.

Many counts were recorded for this clonotype. This rearrangement joins TRBV6-1 to TRBJ2-5, with D perhaps matching TRBD2 (6 bases). Trimming left V 5 bases short and J 1 base short, with 23 bases between. Germline CDR1 and CDR2: MNHNS and SASEGT. The CDR3 loop spans 18 amino acids. This CDR3 reads CASSPTLRVAALQETQYF. The CDR3 nucleotides are TGTGCCAGCAGTCCAACCCTCCGTGTAGCGGCTCTCCAAGAGACCCAGTACTTC.

This chain connects TRBV25-1 to TRBJ1-3; D unresolved. The CDR3 consists of 14 residues. Per germline, CDR1 MGHDK and CDR2 SYGVNS. V gave up 4 bases and J gave up 0 bases, with 7 bases separating them. DNA of the CDR3: TGTGCCAGCAGTGCAGCGAGCTCTGGAAACACCATATATTTT. As protein: CASSAASSGNTIYF.

This clonotype was counted a few times. The chain has TRBV6-2 or TRBV6-3 and TRBJ2-4, with D possibly being TRBD2 (5 bases). This CDR3 has 11 amino acids. The germline V gene has CDR1 MNHEY and CDR2 SVGEGT. Trimming removed 10 bases at V and 8 bases at J, with 12 bases between. CDR3 sequence: CATSLRDIQYF. In nucleotides, the CDR3 is TGTGCCACTAGCCTTCGGGACATTCAGTACTTC.

The chain uses TRBV20-1 and TRBJ2-5, with D tentatively TRBD2 (5 bases). V lost 5 bases and J lost 7, with 23 bases in between. CDR1 and CDR2 from the germline V gene are DFQATT and SNEGSKA (reference sequence). The CDR3 runs to 15 residues. The chain's CDR3 is CSADPSTPWSGTQYF. The CDR3 nucleotides read TGCAGTGCTGACCCTAGCACACCGTGGTCAGGGACCCAGTACTTC.

At least ten counts were recorded for this clonotype. The gene calls are TRBV2 and TRBJ2-3; D is unclear. V dropped 7 bases and J dropped 1 base, with 12 bases sitting between them. The CDR3 extends over 14 amino acids. CDR1 is SNHLY and CDR2 is FYNNEI in the germline V gene. Here the CDR3 DNA reads TGTGCCAGCAATCTCCTACGAGGCACAGATACGCAGTATTTT. Residues: CASNLLRGTDTQYF.

This clonotype was picked up many times. The genes are TRBV11-2 and TRBJ2-1, with a tentative D call TRBD1 (5 bases). CDR3 length equals 12 residues. Germline lookup yields CDR1 SGHAT and CDR2 FQNNGV. V gave up 5 bases and J gave up 4 bases, with 6 bases separating them. The CDR3 sequence: CASSPGYNEQFF. Written as DNA, the CDR3 is TGTGCCAGCAGCCCAGGGTACAATGAGCAGTTCTTC.

This clonotype was counted ten times or more. The gene calls are TRBV20-1 and TRBJ2-7, with unresolved D. The germline gives CDR1 DFQATT, CDR2 SNEGSKA (reference sequence). V was cut by 0 bases and J by 4 bases, with 7 bases left in between. The CDR3 covers 12 residues. CDR3 nucleotide sequence: TGCAGTGCTAGAGACCGACCTTACGAGCAGTACTTC. Its protein is CSARDRPYEQYF.

At least ten counts were recorded for this clonotype. This chain links TRBV10-3 with TRBJ2-1, with D tentatively TRBD2 (5 bases). Germline V gene data show CDR1 as ENHRY and CDR2 as SYGVKD. The CDR3 loop spans 15 amino acids. The CDR3 is CASSRAIPSYNEQFF. The CDR3 region has the DNA TGTGCTTCTTCGAGGGCTATTCCCTCCTACAATGAGCAGTTCTTC.

This clonotype was seen a few times. The gene calls are TRBV11-3 and TRBJ2-2, with a possible D match to TRBD2 (5 bases). The CDR3 extends over 17 amino acids. Trimming took 0 bases from V and 3 from J, leaving 14 bases between them. The germline V gene encodes CDR1 SGHNT and CDR2 YENEEA. DNA of the CDR3: TGTGCCAGCAGCTTAGAGAGGGAGAGCGGATACACCGGGGAGCTGTTTTTT. It is translated as CASSLERESGYTGELFF.

In its sample, this clonotype was seen a few times. This chain joins TRBV30 and TRBJ2-7; TRBD1 aligns across 8 bases. Losses at the gene ends were 1 base for V and 2 bases for J; bases not matched to a gene: 4. CDR1 is GTSNPN and CDR2 is SVGIG in the germline V gene (reference sequence). The CDR3 length is 14 residues. CDR3 amino acids: CAWSALQGAYEQYF. CDR3 nucleotide sequence: TGTGCCTGGAGTGCCCTACAGGGGGCCTACGAGCAGTACTTC.

The V call is TRBV28, the J call TRBJ2-7, with 8 bases matching TRBD1. This CDR3 has 16 amino acids. Per the germline V gene, CDR1 is MDHEN and CDR2 is SYDVKM. Germline trimming cut 6 bases from V and 2 bases from J; bases unmatched to any gene: 12. CDR3 residues: CASSPHTGTGPYEQYF. DNA of the CDR3: TGTGCCAGCAGCCCACACACCGGGACAGGACCCTACGAGCAGTACTTC.

At least ten counts were recorded for this clonotype. The rearrangement uses TRBV28 and TRBJ1-5, with no clear D. V dropped 3 bases and J dropped 0 bases, with 9 bases sitting between them. CDR1 and CDR2 (germline): MDHEN, SYDVKM. The CDR3 contains 15 residues. The CDR3 bases are TGTGCCAGCAGTTTCTCAGGATTTAGCAATCAGCCCCAGCATTTT. Translation: CASSFSGFSNQPQHF.

At least ten counts were recorded for this clonotype. V usage is TRBV29-1 and J usage is TRBJ1-2; no clear D gene. This CDR3 comprises 13 residues. The germline CDR1 and CDR2 sequences are SQVTM and ANQGSEA. V lost 0 bases, J lost 4 bases, and 9 bases lay in between. The CDR3 spells CSVEDLGFYGYTF. CDR3 DNA sequence: TGCAGCGTTGAAGATCTAGGATTCTATGGCTACACCTTC. The full variable domain, completed using reference TRBV29-1 and TRBJ1-2, is SAVISQKPSRDICQRGTSLTIQCQVDSQVTMMFWYRQQPGQSLTLIATANQGSEATYESGFVIDKFPISRPNLTFSTLTVSNMSPEDSSIYLCSVEDLGFYGYTFGSGTRLTVV.

On this clonotype itself: Possible read error: a much larger clone is one base away. The chain is built from TRBV10-3 and TRBJ2-1; 7 bases agree with TRBD2. The CDR3 loop spans 14 amino acids. Germline assignment: CDR1 ENHRY and CDR2 SYGVKD. This CDR3 reads CAISDLPGTSEELF. The CDR3 coding sequence is TGTGCCATCAGTGATCTTCCGGGCACTAGCGAGGAGCTCTTC.

The genes are TRBV20-1 and TRBJ2-2; D is tentatively TRBD1 or TRBD2 (5 bases each). V dropped 6 bases and J dropped 3 bases, with 14 bases sitting between them. The CDR3 spans 14 residues. Germline V gives CDR1 DFQATT, CDR2 SNEGSKA (reference sequence). CDR3 loop: CSARTGADTGELFF. The CDR3 DNA sequence: TGCAGTGCGCGGACTGGGGCGGACACCGGGGAGCTGTTTTTT.

This clonotype has more than one count but fewer than ten. The genes are TRBV14 and TRBJ2-2, with D hard to call. Germline CDR1 is SGHDN and CDR2 is FVKESK. This CDR3 comprises 14 residues. V lost 2 bases, J lost 3 bases, and 7 bases lay in between. DNA for the CDR3: TGTGCCAGCAGCCAACAGGTGTACACCGGGGAGCTGTTTTTT. Translated: CASSQQVYTGELFF.